The 32 T cell receptor beta chains presented below share a single source sample, sequenced in a study of naive and memory T cell subsets (dated by TCRdb to the late 2010s). Library preparation used UMI-ligation and nested PCR. Reads for this sample came from an Illumina MiSeq. An equimolar mix of two oligonucleotides covering both TRBC1 and TRBC2 was used as the beta constant-region primer. The ligated cDNA went through four rounds of PCR with nested alpha and beta constant-region primers together with the SP2 primer. TCRdb's own reprocessing of the public reads used fastp at Q25 and MiXCR and kept productive beta chains. A single entry per CDR3 protein holds the most common genes and DNA from its merged rows. The sample yields about 150,000 distinct CDR3 sequences; roughly 22% were counted once. The ten largest clones add up to 0.1% to 0.11% of the sample. Their cognate antigens are unknown. Beyond this particular receptor, the publication reports: A few larger clonotypes were present in naive repertoires, especially CD8 naive repertoires, and these clonotypes were possibly memory cells re-expressing CD45RA.

Sequencing was performed on naive CD4+ T cells from blood. The label giving this sample's cell subset or site can be read as: naive T cells, CD45RA high CD27+. The receptors here all came from a human donor in good health.

This clonotype was observed a handful of times. The chain carries TRBV24-1 and TRBJ2-1, with 10 positions matching TRBD2. This CDR3 is built from 17 residues. Losses at the gene ends were 4 bases for V and 5 bases for J; bases not matched to a gene: 10. The germline V gene encodes CDR1 KGHDR and CDR2 SFDVKD. CDR3 DNA: TGTGCCACCAGTGAAACTAAAGCGGGGGGGAGAAACAATGAGCAGTTCTTC. It codes for CATSETKAGGRNNEQFF.

This clonotype came up many times. The chain combines TRBV24-1 with TRBJ2-2; maybe TRBD1 (6 bases). V lost 6 bases and J 4 bases, leaving 11 bases between the germline ends. The CDR3 contains 14 residues. Germline values: CDR1 KGHDR, CDR2 SFDVKD. CDR3 region: CATSNRVSTGELFF. The CDR3, as DNA: TGTGCCACCAGTAACAGGGTGAGCACCGGGGAGCTGTTTTTT.

This clonotype was seen at least ten times. This CDR3 is CASSYSTSSGEQYF. CDR3 nucleotides: TGTGCCAGCAGTTACTCGACCAGTTCTGGTGAGCAGTACTTC. The V and J genes are TRBV6-2 or TRBV6-3 and TRBJ2-7; D gene uncertain. V was pared by 0 bases and J by 7 bases, with 13 bases between. Germline V CDR1 and CDR2: MNHEY, SVGEGT. This CDR3 contains 14 residues.

There are a few counts of this clonotype. V and J are TRBV6-6 and TRBJ2-4; D not certain. V lost 1 base and J lost 8, with 3 bases in between. From germline, CDR1 is MNHNY and CDR2 SVGAGI (reference sequence). The CDR3 is 11 residues long. This CDR3 is CASSYLDIQYF. CDR3 nucleotide sequence: TGTGCCAGCAGTTACTTGGACATTCAGTACTTC.

This clonotype was seen only a few times. This chain connects TRBV10-3 to TRBJ2-5; D possibly corresponds to TRBD1 (6 bases). This CDR3 has 13 amino acids. Germline V gives CDR1 ENHRY, CDR2 SYGVKD. With 8 bases removed from V and 4 bases from J, the gap between germline ends came to 14 bases. CDR3 in DNA: TGTGCCATCGCTTGGTCAGGGGTAGAGACCCAGTACTTC. Translated: CAIAWSGVETQYF.

This clonotype turned up a few times. The chain carries TRBV7-2 and TRBJ2-2; D is possibly TRBD1 (6 bases). CDR3 length equals 15 residues. Germline V lookup: CDR1 SGHTA, CDR2 FQGNSA. The germline V and J ends were trimmed by 5 bases and 2 bases, with 12 bases remaining between them. CDR3 amino acids: CASSNPGHNTGELFF. The CDR3 nucleotides read TGTGCCAGCAGCAACCCGGGACATAACACCGGGGAGCTGTTTTTT.

The chain couples TRBV12-3 or TRBV12-4 to TRBJ1-2; 8 nucleotides align to TRBD1. CDR3 size: 13 residues. V shed 6 bases, J shed 7 bases, and the junction held 7 bases outside the gene matches. The DNA of the CDR3 is TGTGCCAGCAGAATTGCAGGGGGCCGTGGCTACACCTTC. Translating gives CASRIAGGRGYTF.

The rearrangement joins TRBV11-2 to TRBJ2-7, with 7 bases fitting TRBD2. V shed 6 bases and J 2 bases; nucleotides not matched to a gene: 10. This CDR3 has 15 amino acids. Germline V lookup: CDR1 SGHAT, CDR2 FQNNGV. In DNA, the CDR3 is TGTGCCAGCAGATTCCCGGGACTAAGAGCCTACGAGCAGTACTTC. Translating gives CASRFPGLRAYEQYF.

The chain joins TRBV11-1 to TRBJ1-1, with D uncertain. CDR1 and CDR2 (germline): SGHAT, FQDESV (reference sequence). Deletions cut 0 bases from V and 2 bases from J, with 7 bases between. The CDR3 is 14 amino acids. In nucleotides, the CDR3 is TGTGCCAGCAGCTTAGCCGCACGTAACACTGAAGCTTTCTTT. Translated, it gives CASSLAARNTEAFF.

J is TRBJ2-1 and V is TRBV6-5; D is uncertain. The CDR3 length is 10 residues. V was pared by 4 bases and J by 11 bases, with 6 bases between. Germline loops: CDR1 MNHEY, CDR2 SVGAGI. CDR3 amino acids: CASSSVKQFF. The CDR3 DNA is TGTGCCAGCAGTTCCGTAAAGCAGTTCTTC.

This clonotype was found a few times. The chain is built from TRBV5-5 and TRBJ2-1; TRBD2 agrees at 9 bases. Germline V gene lookup returns CDR1 SGHKS and CDR2 YYEKEE (reference sequence). CDR3 length: 15 residues. The V and J ends lost 3 bases and 5 bases, in that order; junction bases with no gene match: 6. Here the CDR3 reads CASSSIAGAHNEQFF. For the CDR3, the DNA is TGTGCCAGCAGCTCTATAGCGGGAGCCCACAATGAGCAGTTCTTC.

The table lists this clonotype with many counts. The junction does not match germline at one end; this may be a read error. The DNA of the CDR3 is TGTGCCAGCAGTGACTCTAGACAGTCCTCCTATAATTCACCCCTCCACTTT. Encoded protein: CASSDSRQSSYNSPLHF. The chain carries TRBV6-5 and TRBJ1-6, with a possible D match to TRBD1 (5 bases). Germline V gene data show CDR1 as MNHEY and CDR2 as SVGAGI. The CDR3 totals 17 residues.

This sequence joins TRBV13 and TRBJ2-7; 11 nucleotides align to TRBD2. The CDR3 totals 17 residues. Germline V lookup: CDR1 PRHDT, CDR2 FYEKMQ (reference sequence). Germline trimming cut 0 bases from V and 3 bases from J; bases unmatched to any gene: 7. The DNA of the CDR3 is TGTGCCAGCAGCTTAGGAACTAGCGGGAGAGCTAACTACGAGCAGTACTTC. Protein sequence: CASSLGTSGRANYEQYF.

This clonotype was seen more than once but under ten times. The chain carries TRBV7-9 and TRBJ2-1; the match to TRBD2 covers 7 bases. The CDR3 is 19 amino acids. The trim removed 1 base at V and 0 bases at J, leaving 12 bases unmatched. Germline V lookup: CDR1 SEHNR, CDR2 FQNEAQ (reference sequence). CDR3 coding DNA: TGTGCCAGCAGCTTAGGGGACTACCAAGCAGTTAGCTCCTACAATGAGCAGTTCTTC. This translates into CASSLGDYQAVSSYNEQFF.

V usage is TRBV5-6 and J usage is TRBJ2-5; 8 bases are shared with TRBD2. V lost 1 base and J lost 4; bases outside the gene matches: 6. Per the germline V gene, CDR1 is SGHDT and CDR2 is YYEEEE. The CDR3 covers 15 residues. CDR3 DNA: TGTGCCAGCAGCTTGAACGGGAGGGGAGGAGAGACCCAGTACTTC. Residues: CASSLNGRGGETQYF.

V and J are TRBV7-7 and TRBJ2-3, with 12 bases fitting TRBD1. Germline V gene data show CDR1 as SSHAT and CDR2 as FNYEAQ (reference sequence). V lost 5 bases, J lost 7 bases, and 7 bases stayed unmatched. The CDR3 consists of 15 residues. The CDR3 reads CASSAGQGAGNTQYF. For the CDR3, the DNA is TGTGCCAGCAGCGCGGGACAGGGGGCAGGGAATACGCAGTATTTT.

This chain connects TRBV7-3 to TRBJ1-1; D ambiguous. V was shortened by 5 bases and J by 3 bases, with 10 bases between the two germline ends. The CDR3 loop spans 13 amino acids. Per the germline V gene, CDR1 is SGHTA and CDR2 is FQGTGA. The CDR3 DNA reads as TGTGCCAGCAGCATCATTGGGGACACTGAAGCTTTCTTT. It is translated as CASSIIGDTEAFF.

The chain recombines TRBV5-1 with TRBJ2-1, with 9 nucleotides matching TRBD2. CDR3 length: 16 amino acids. Germline assignment: CDR1 SGHRS and CDR2 YFSETQ. V lost 6 bases to trimming and J lost 6 bases; unmatched junction nucleotides: 13. The CDR3 here is CASTYTGTSRANEQFF. In DNA form, the CDR3 reads TGCGCCAGCACCTACACCGGGACTAGCCGGGCCAATGAGCAGTTCTTC.

This clonotype was counted a few times. This rearrangement joins TRBV27 to TRBJ2-1; no firm D call. The CDR3 length is 16 residues. Trimming took off 1 base at V and 0 bases at J, with 10 bases between the two ends. Germline lookup yields CDR1 MNHEY and CDR2 SMNVEV (reference sequence). The CDR3 region has the DNA TGTGCCAGCAGTTTATTGTTCAGGCACTCCTACAATGAGCAGTTCTTC. It translates to CASSLLFRHSYNEQFF.

The chain has TRBV28 and TRBJ1-2; TRBD1 agrees at 7 bases. The trim removed 1 base at V and 8 bases at J, leaving 4 bases unmatched. The V gene's germline CDR1 is MDHEN and CDR2 SYDVKM. The CDR3 is 13 residues long. The CDR3 bases are TGTGCCAGCAGTTTATTAGGGGGCCTCGGCTACACCTTC. Translating it yields CASSLLGGLGYTF.

The sample holds many counts of this clonotype. The rearrangement links TRBV6-6 to TRBJ2-7; TRBD1 agrees at 7 bases. Germline assignment: CDR1 MNHNY and CDR2 SVGAGI (reference sequence). The CDR3 is 14 residues long. Here the CDR3 reads CASSSEGGGLPQPV. Here the CDR3 DNA reads TGTGCCAGCAGTTCCGAAGGGGGCGGTCTTCCCCAACCGGTC.

The chain has TRBV21-1 and TRBJ2-1; the table's D gene call, TRBD1, was not cross checked with the DNA. TRBV21-1 is a recognized pseudogene. This CDR3 has 14 residues. CDR3 sequence reads: CASNIIQGHNEQFF. CDR3 DNA: TGTGCCAGCAACATTATACAGGGCCACAATGAGCAGTTCTTC.

V is TRBV30 and J is TRBJ2-7, with D possibly TRBD2 on 5 matching bases. V lost 0 bases to trimming and J lost 9 bases, with 18 bases between them. Germline V gene data show CDR1 as GTSNPN and CDR2 as SVGIG (reference sequence). The CDR3 has 14 amino acids. DNA for the CDR3: TGTGCCTGGAGTGTAAGTCGAGGGTCTGGTGGGCAGTACTTC. Translating gives CAWSVSRGSGGQYF.

DNA of the CDR3: TGCGCCAGCAGCTTGGCCTTGGGACTGCGAATCACTGAAGCTTTCTTT. Encoded protein: CASSLALGLRITEAFF. The gene calls are TRBV5-1 and TRBJ1-1; D is perhaps TRBD1 (5 bases). Germline V gives CDR1 SGHRS, CDR2 YFSETQ. This CDR3 is 16 amino acids long. The germline V and J ends were trimmed by 0 bases and 4 bases, with 16 bases remaining between them.

J is TRBJ1-4 and V is TRBV9; 9 nucleotides line up with TRBD1. The CDR3 is made up of 15 amino acids. In germline, CDR1 is SGDLS, CDR2 YYNGEE. Germline trimming cut 0 bases from V and 4 bases from J; bases unmatched to any gene: 1. CDR3 bases: TGTGCCAGCAGCGTAGCGGGACAGGGTAATGAAAAACTGTTTTTT. It yields the protein CASSVAGQGNEKLFF. Full variable domain (rest looked up from reference TRBV9 and TRBJ1-4): DSGVTQTPKHLITATGQRVTLRCSPRSGDLSVYWYQQSLDQGLQFLIQYYNGEERAKGNILERFSAQQFPDLHSELNLSSLELGDSALYFCASSVAGQGNEKLFFGSGTQLSVL.

The rearrangement uses TRBV6-6 and TRBJ1-3; D is uncertain. The germline gives CDR1 MNHNY, CDR2 SVGAGI (reference sequence). The CDR3 runs 14 residues. Deletions cut 6 bases from V and 0 bases from J, with 9 bases between. This CDR3 reads CASRPRGSGNTIYF. The CDR3 DNA follows: TGTGCCAGCAGACCTCGTGGCTCTGGAAACACCATATATTTT.

In this sample, this clonotype turned up many times. CDR3 in DNA: TGTGCCAGCAGTTTGCAAAAAGGACGCAGCTACGAGCAGTACTTC. Translated: CASSLQKGRSYEQYF. The chain has TRBV7-2 and TRBJ2-7, with D unclear. This CDR3 is built from 15 residues. Germline-derived CDR1 and CDR2 are SGHTA and FQGNSA. Deletions cut 6 bases from V and 3 bases from J, with 18 bases between.

This chain connects TRBV7-3 to TRBJ2-3; possibly TRBD1 for D (6 bases). With 1 base removed from V and 4 bases from J, the gap between germline ends came to 12 bases. The CDR3 has 15 residues. Per the germline V gene, CDR1 is SGHTA and CDR2 is FQGTGA. Written as DNA, the CDR3 is TGTGCCAGCAGCTTAAAGCAGGGACACCCAGATACGCAGTATTTT. Translated, it gives CASSLKQGHPDTQYF.

This clonotype has more than one count but fewer than ten. The V gene is TRBV5-1, the J gene TRBJ1-1; D ambiguous. Trimming cost V 4 bases and J 0 bases, with 13 bases left between them. The germline V gene encodes CDR1 SGHRS and CDR2 YFSETQ. This CDR3 is built from 15 residues. The CDR3 loop reads CASSRTTVMNTEAFF. CDR3 bases: TGCGCCAGCAGCCGTACGACGGTAATGAACACTGAAGCTTTCTTT.

J is TRBJ2-3 and V is TRBV29-1; 8 bases are a match to TRBD1. Germline loops: CDR1 SQVTM, CDR2 ANQGSEA. CDR3 length: 11 residues. V dropped 8 bases and J dropped 6; count of bases not matched to a gene: 4. The CDR3 nucleotides are TGCAGCCCCTCAGGGGGCGATACGCAGTATTTT. Translation gives CSPSGGDTQYF.

This clonotype was counted a few times. The J gene is TRBJ2-3, the V gene TRBV5-4; D call uncertain. Germline V gene data show CDR1 as SGHNT and CDR2 as YYREEE (reference sequence). V gave up 3 bases and J gave up 5 bases, with 13 bases separating them. The CDR3 spans 14 residues. The CDR3 loop is CASSSSYLGDTQYF. DNA of the CDR3: TGTGCCAGCAGCTCCTCCTATCTGGGAGATACGCAGTATTTT. The full variable domain, with the rest looked up from reference TRBV5-4 and TRBJ2-3, is ETGVTQSPTHLIKTRGQQVTLRCSSQSGHNTVSWYQQALGQGPQFIFQYYREEENGRGNFPPRFSGLQFPNYSSELNVNALELDDSALYLCASSSSYLGDTQYFGPGTRLTVL.

V is TRBV2 and J is TRBJ2-1; TRBD1 might be the D (6 bases). Trimming took off 7 bases at V and 1 base at J, with 11 bases between the two ends. Germline values: CDR1 SNHLY, CDR2 FYNNEI. The CDR3 has 14 residues. The CDR3 coding sequence is TGTGCCAGCAAGCAAAGGGGGTCCTACAATGAGCAGTTCTTC. It codes for CASKQRGSYNEQFF.